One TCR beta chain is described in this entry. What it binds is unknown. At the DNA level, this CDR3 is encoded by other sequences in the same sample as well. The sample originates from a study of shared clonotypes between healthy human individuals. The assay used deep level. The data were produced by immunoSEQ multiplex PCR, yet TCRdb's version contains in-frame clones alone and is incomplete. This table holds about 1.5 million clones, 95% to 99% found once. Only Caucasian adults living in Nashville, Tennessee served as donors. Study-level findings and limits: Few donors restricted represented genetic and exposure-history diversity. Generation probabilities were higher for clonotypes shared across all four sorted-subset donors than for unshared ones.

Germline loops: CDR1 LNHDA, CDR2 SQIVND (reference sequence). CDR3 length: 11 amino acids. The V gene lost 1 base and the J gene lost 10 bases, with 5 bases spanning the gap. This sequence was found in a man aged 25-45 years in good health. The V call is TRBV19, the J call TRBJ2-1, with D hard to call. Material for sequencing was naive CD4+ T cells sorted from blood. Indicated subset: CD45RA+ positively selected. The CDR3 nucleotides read TGTGCCAGTAGTATAGGCAGGGAGCAGTTCTTC. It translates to CASSIGREQFF.